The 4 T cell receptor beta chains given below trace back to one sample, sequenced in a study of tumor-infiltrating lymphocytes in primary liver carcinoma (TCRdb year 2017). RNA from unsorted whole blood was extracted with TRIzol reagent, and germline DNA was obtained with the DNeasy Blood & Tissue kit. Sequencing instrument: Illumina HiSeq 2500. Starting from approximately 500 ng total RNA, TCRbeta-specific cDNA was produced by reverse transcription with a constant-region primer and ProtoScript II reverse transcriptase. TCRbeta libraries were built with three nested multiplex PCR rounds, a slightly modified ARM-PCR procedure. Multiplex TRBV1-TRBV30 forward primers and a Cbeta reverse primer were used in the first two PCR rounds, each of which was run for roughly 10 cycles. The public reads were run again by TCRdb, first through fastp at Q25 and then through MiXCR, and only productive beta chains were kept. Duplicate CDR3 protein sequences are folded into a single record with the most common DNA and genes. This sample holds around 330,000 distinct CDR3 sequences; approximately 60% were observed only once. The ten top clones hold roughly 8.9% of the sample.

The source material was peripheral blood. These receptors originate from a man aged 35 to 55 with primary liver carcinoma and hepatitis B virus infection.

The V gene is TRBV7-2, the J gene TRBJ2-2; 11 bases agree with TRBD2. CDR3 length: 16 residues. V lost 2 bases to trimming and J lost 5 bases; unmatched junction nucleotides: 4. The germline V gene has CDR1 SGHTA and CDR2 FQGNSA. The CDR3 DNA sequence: TGTGCCAGCAGCTTACTGGGACTAGCGGAAACCGGGGAGCTGTTTTTT. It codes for CASSLLGLAETGELFF.

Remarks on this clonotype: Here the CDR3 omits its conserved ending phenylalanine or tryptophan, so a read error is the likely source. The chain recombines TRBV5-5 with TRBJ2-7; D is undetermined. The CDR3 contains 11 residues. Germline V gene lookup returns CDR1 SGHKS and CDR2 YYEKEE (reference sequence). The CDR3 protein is CTSSFRDEQYL. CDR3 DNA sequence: TGTACCAGCAGTTTCCGGGACGAGCAGTACCTC.

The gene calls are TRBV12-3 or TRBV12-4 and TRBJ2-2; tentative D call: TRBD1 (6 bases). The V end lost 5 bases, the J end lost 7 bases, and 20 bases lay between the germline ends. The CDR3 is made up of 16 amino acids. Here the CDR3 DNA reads TGTGCCAGCAGTCAAGGGCAGGGGAGAGCGGTCGGGGAGCTGTTTTTT. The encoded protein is CASSQGQGRAVGELFF.

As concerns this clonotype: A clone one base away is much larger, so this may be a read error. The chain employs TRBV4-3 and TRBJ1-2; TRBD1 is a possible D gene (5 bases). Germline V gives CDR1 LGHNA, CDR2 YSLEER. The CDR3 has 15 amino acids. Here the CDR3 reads CACSPREGGGDGYTF. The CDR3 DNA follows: TGCGCCTGCAGCCCCAGGGAAGGTGGAGGGGATGGCTACACCTTC.